The entry below gives a single T cell receptor (beta chain) sequence along with its context. Germline V gene data show CDR1 as LNHDA and CDR2 as SQIVND (reference sequence). The CDR3 extends over 14 amino acids. Trimming at V came to 9 bases and at J to 0 bases, leaving 5 bases not matched to a gene. These data originate in a study of blood T cell repertoires in COVID-19. Across the study: Samples of COVID-19 (acute and convalescent) were obtained from the United States, Italy and Spain.

In the authors' workflow: Estimation of nucleated cell counts relied on the amplification of reference gene primers. Assay: immunoSEQ multiplex PCR; the TCRdb copy retains only in-frame clones and omits some. The DNA was the basis for D and trimming; V, J and clone size are from that table. The sample lists around 300,000 clones, approximately 88% occurring once. Sequences were obtained from peripheral blood. This receptor was obtained from a woman between 40 and 50 years old who had recovered from COVID-19. The chain combines TRBV19 with TRBJ1-3; 7 nucleotides match TRBD1. The DNA for the CDR3 is TGTGCCAGCCGAGACAGGGACTCTGGAAACACCATATATTTT. Translated, it gives CASRDRDSGNTIYF.